This T cell receptor (beta chain) was identified in a study of blood T cell repertoires in COVID-19. Germline V CDR1 and CDR2: LGHDT, YNNKEL (reference sequence). Trimming stripped 1 base from V and 5 bases from J, with 21 bases between. The CDR3 runs 17 residues. Repertoires were generated with immunoSEQ multiplex PCR, while TCRdb's copy carries only in-frame clones and drops some. The sample lists under 300,000 clones, around 85% seen once, with about 1.5% in the top ten. The sequence was collected from a human donor with COVID-19, enrolled during active disease. The donor label of this sample is uncertain. Material: peripheral blood. This sequence joins TRBV3-1 (or the pseudogene TRBV3-2) and TRBJ2-7, with a weak D call TRBD2 (7 bases). In DNA, the CDR3 is TGTGCCAGCAGCCAAGGTCCCTCGGGGGGCGCGTTAAACGAGCAGTACTTC. Translated: CASSQGPSGGALNEQYF.